This T cell receptor (beta chain) was observed in a study of blood T cell repertoires in COVID-19. Study information: Researchers got acute and convalescent COVID-19 samples from the United States, Italy and Spain.

The table came from immunoSEQ multiplex PCR; TCRdb's copy has only in-frame clones and leaves some out. The sample contains some 200,000 clones, around 87% of which appear only once. Trimming removed 5 bases from V and 7 bases from J, with 17 bases in between. Germline CDR1 MNHEY, CDR2 SVGAGI. This CDR3 region has 14 residues. Sequencing was done on a sample of peripheral blood. This TCR was recovered from an elderly woman in a cohort sampled during active or convalescent COVID-19. The genes are TRBV6-5 and TRBJ1-1; maybe TRBD1 (5 bases). The DNA for the CDR3 is TGTGCCAGCAGTCGCAGACAGACCGTCGATGAAGCTTTCTTT. Encoded protein: CASSRRQTVDEAFF.